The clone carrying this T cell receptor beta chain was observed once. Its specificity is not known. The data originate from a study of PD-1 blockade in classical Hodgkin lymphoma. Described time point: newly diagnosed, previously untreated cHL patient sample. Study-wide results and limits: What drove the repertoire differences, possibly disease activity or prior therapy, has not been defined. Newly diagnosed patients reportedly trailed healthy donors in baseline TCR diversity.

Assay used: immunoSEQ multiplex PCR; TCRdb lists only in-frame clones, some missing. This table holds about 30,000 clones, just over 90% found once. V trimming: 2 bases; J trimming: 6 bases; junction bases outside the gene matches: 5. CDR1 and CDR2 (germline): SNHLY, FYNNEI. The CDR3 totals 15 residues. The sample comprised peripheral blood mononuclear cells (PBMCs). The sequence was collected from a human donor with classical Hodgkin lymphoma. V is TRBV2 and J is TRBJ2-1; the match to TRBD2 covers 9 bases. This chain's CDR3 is CASSEKAGGINEQFF. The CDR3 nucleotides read TGTGCCAGCAGTGAAAAAGCGGGAGGAATCAATGAGCAGTTCTTC.